This is a list of T cell receptor beta chains from one sample in a study of OX40 agonist ivuxolimab in advanced cancers. Assay: immunoSEQ multiplex PCR; the TCRdb copy retains only in-frame clones and omits some. The table lists just under 65,000 clones, approximately 84% of them singletons. The material sequenced was CD4+ or CD8+ T cells sorted from blood, taken in a trial of the OX40 agonist ivuxolimab. These receptors came from an adult with an advanced solid tumor such as melanoma, head and neck, liver or kidney cancer. CDR3s include the opening cysteine and the closing phenylalanine or tryptophan. D genes are given only for firm matches. Some rows mark clone size as missing; the rest say once, few, many or name a class of expanded clone.

d_call	v_call	clone_size	j_call	cdr3_nt	cdr3_aa
.	TRBV11-2	.	TRBJ2-7	TGTGCCAGCAGCACGGACAGCCACACTCACTACGAGCAGTACTTC	CASSTDSHTHYEQYF
.	TRBV27	once	TRBJ2-6	TGTGCCAGCAGTTTATCTGGGGCCAACGTCCTGACTTTC	CASSLSGANVLTF
.	TRBV21-1	once	TRBJ1-1	TGTGCCAGCAGCCGTAGCACTGAAGCTTTCTTT	CASSRSTEAFF
.	TRBV18	.	TRBJ1-5	TGTGCCAGCTCCCCAGGACGGACGTATCAGCCCCAGCATTTT	CASSPGRTYQPQHF
.	TRBV2	.	TRBJ2-2	TGTGCCAGCAGTGGAGACACCGGGGAGCTGTTTTTT	CASSGDTGELFF
.	TRBV7-2	medium-sized	TRBJ1-5	TGTGCCAGCAGCTTAACCGGGTCCGGGAGCAATAGGCAGCCCCAGCATTTT	CASSLTGSGSNRQPQHF
.	TRBV19	once	TRBJ1-6	TGTGCCAGTAGTATAGATGCGGTCAGGGGATCACCCCTCCACTTT	CASSIDAVRGSPLHF
.	TRBV5-6	.	TRBJ2-5	TGTGCCAGCAGCTCTATGGGGCAAGAGACCCAGTACTTC	CASSSMGQETQYF
.	TRBV11-2	.	TRBJ2-2	TGTGCCAGCAGCTTAGTTTATGGGAGCAACACCGGGGAGCTGTTTTTT	CASSLVYGSNTGELFF
.	TRBV4-3	once	TRBJ2-5	TGCGCCAGCAGCCAAGATAGCCGGGGGCGCCAAGAGACCCAGTACTTC	CASSQDSRGRQETQYF
.	TRBV9	.	TRBJ2-7	TGTGCCAGCAGCGTAGGCCAGGGGCCCCTCTACGAGCAGTACTTC	CASSVGQGPLYEQYF
.	TRBV7-3	.	TRBJ2-7	TGTGCCAGCAGCTTAGACGACACTGCGAGCTCCTACGAGCAGTACTTC	CASSLDDTASSYEQYF
.	TRBV4-3	.	TRBJ2-2	TGCGCCAGCAGCCAACCTACCGGGACATTCACCGGGGAGCTGTTTTTT	CASSQPTGTFTGELFF
.	TRBV9	once	TRBJ1-1	TGTGCCAGCAGCCCCTTCCCACGGGGGGCGGGCACTGAAGCTTTCTTT	CASSPFPRGAGTEAFF
.	TRBV7-8	few	TRBJ2-3	TGTGCCAGCAGCCTCCGACAGGAGTCTAGCACAGATACGCAGTATTTT	CASSLRQESSTDTQYF
TRBD2	TRBV18	.	TRBJ2-1	TGTGCCAGCTCACCCGGGCTAGCGGGACTCTACAATGAGCAGTTCTTC	CASSPGLAGLYNEQFF
TRBD1	TRBV7-9	.	TRBJ2-7	TGTGCCAGCAGCTTCGGAACAGGGGGTTACGAGCAGTACTTC	CASSFGTGGYEQYF
.	TRBV27	.	TRBJ1-6	TGTGCCAGCAGTTCCTCCCTCCTGGCCTGGGATAATTCACCCCTCCACTTT	CASSSSLLAWDNSPLHF
.	TRBV18	.	TRBJ2-2	TGTGCCAGCTCACGGTCCGTGGCGGGACTCGACACCGGGGAGCTGTTTTTT	CASSRSVAGLDTGELFF
.	TRBV7-8	.	TRBJ2-3	TGTGCCAGCAGCCAAAACTCTCCAGGGGGCACAGATACGCAGTATTTT	CASSQNSPGGTDTQYF
.	TRBV11-1	.	TRBJ2-7	TGTGCCAGCAGCTCTATGCGGGGCAACGAGCAGTACTTC	CASSSMRGNEQYF
.	TRBV19	.	TRBJ1-2	TGTGCCAGTAGTATTTCCGGGACTAACTATGGCTACACCTTC	CASSISGTNYGYTF
TRBD1	TRBV27	.	TRBJ1-1	TGTGCCAGCAGTTTATCGGGACAGGGTGGGACTGAAGCTTTCTTT	CASSLSGQGGTEAFF
.	TRBV29-1	.	TRBJ1-1	TGCAGCGTTGCGATAGATGAAGCTTTCTTT	CSVAIDEAFF
TRBD1	TRBV4-1	large	TRBJ1-5	TGCGCCAGCAGCCAGGGGACAGAAAATAGCAATCAGCCCCAGCATTTT	CASSQGTENSNQPQHF
TRBD1	TRBV29-1	.	TRBJ2-3	TGCAGCGTAGGGCTACAGGGGGTGGGGACCACAGATACGCAGTATTTT	CSVGLQGVGTTDTQYF
.	TRBV5-1	.	TRBJ2-7	TGCGCCAGCAGCTTGGGGGGACCCTACGAGCAGTACTTC	CASSLGGPYEQYF
TRBD2	TRBV11-2	few	TRBJ2-2	TGTGCCAGCAGCTTCGGACTAGCGGGATACACCGGGGAGCTGTTTTTT	CASSFGLAGYTGELFF
TRBD1	TRBV6-1	.	TRBJ1-2	TGTGCCAGCAGTGAATTGTCGACAGGGGGCTATGGCTACACCTTC	CASSELSTGGYGYTF
TRBD2	TRBV6-5	.	TRBJ2-3	TGTGCCAGCACCCCTCCGGGAGGGACAGATACGCAGTATTTT	CASTPPGGTDTQYF
.	TRBV27	.	TRBJ2-1	TGTGCCAGCAGTTTACGCAGCTCCTACAATGAGCAGTTCTTC	CASSLRSSYNEQFF
.	TRBV7-9	.	TRBJ1-2	TGTGCCAGCAGCTTATCTTTACCTACTTATGGCTACACCTTC	CASSLSLPTYGYTF
TRBD1	TRBV15	.	TRBJ2-6	TGTGCCACCAGCAGAACGACAGGGGCCCACTCTGGGGCCAACGTCCTGACTTTC	CATSRTTGAHSGANVLTF
.	TRBV28	.	TRBJ2-7	TGTGCCAGCAGTTCAATCTACGAGCAGTACTTC	CASSSIYEQYF
TRBD2	TRBV14	.	TRBJ2-6	TGTGCCAGCAGCCCTGGACTAGCGGGAGACTCTGGGGCCAACGTCCTGACTTTC	CASSPGLAGDSGANVLTF
.	TRBV15	.	TRBJ2-1	TGTGCCACCAGCAGAGTGGCTAGCCAGATTGAGCAGTTCTTC	CATSRVASQIEQFF
.	TRBV2	.	TRBJ2-3	TGTGCCAGCAGTAAAGGGCCGGCAACGCAGTATTTT	CASSKGPATQYF